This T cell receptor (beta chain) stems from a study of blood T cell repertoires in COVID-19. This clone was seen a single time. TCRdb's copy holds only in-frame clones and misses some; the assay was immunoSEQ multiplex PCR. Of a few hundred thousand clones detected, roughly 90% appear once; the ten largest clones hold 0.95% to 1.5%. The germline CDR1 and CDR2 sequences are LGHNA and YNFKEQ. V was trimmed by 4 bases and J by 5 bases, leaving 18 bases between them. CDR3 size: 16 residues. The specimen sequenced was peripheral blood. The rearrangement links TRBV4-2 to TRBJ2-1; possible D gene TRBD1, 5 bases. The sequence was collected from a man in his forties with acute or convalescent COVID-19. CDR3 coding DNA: TGTGCCAGCAGCCTATTACGAGACAGTTGGAACAATGAGCAGTTCTTC. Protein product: CASSLLRDSWNNEQFF.